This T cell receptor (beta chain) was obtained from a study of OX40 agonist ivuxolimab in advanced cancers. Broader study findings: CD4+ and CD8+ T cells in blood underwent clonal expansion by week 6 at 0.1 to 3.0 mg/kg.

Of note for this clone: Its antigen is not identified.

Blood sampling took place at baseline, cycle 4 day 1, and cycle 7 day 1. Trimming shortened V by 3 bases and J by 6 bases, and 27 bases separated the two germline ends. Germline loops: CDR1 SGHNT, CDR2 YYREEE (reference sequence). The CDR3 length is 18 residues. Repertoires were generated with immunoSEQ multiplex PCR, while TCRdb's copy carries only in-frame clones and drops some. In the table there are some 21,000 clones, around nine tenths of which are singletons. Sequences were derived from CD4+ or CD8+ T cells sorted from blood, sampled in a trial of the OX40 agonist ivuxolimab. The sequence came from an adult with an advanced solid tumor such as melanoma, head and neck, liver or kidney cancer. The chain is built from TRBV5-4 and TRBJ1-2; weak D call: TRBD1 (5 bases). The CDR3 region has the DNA TGTGCCAGCAGCTCCCCGGAACAGACAGAGCATTTTGAGGATGGCTACACCTTC. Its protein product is CASSSPEQTEHFEDGYTF. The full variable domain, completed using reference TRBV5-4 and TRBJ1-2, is ETGVTQSPTHLIKTRGQQVTLRCSSQSGHNTVSWYQQALGQGPQFIFQYYREEENGRGNFPPRFSGLQFPNYSSELNVNALELDDSALYLCASSSPEQTEHFEDGYTFGSGTRLTVV.